A selection of T cell receptor beta chains follows, all from one sample in a study of a mutant IDH1 vaccine in newly diagnosed glioma. Libraries were prepared by immunoSEQ multiplex PCR; TCRdb keeps only in-frame clonotypes and omits some of them. The table shows some 54,000 clones, with more than 85% occurring only once. These receptors' antigens are unknown. This sample comprised PBMCs, obtained from a glioma patient whose treatment included an IDH1 peptide vaccine. The receptor source for this set is a man aged 45-60 years with glioma. Each CDR3 is given with its conserved first and last residue. Each record gives: clone size, V gene, J gene, D gene, CDR3 protein, CDR3 DNA. A D gene is named only where the DNA matches it firmly. Not every row has a clone size; where given, it reads once, few, many or a size class.

-	TRBV5-1	TRBJ2-1	TRBD1	CASSLQGANYNEQFF	TGCGCCAGCAGCTTACAGGGGGCTAACTACAATGAGCAGTTCTTC
-	TRBV2	TRBJ2-7	TRBD1	CASSRTGGYEQYF	TGTGCCAGCAGTAGGACAGGGGGCTACGAGCAGTACTTC
medium-sized	TRBV9	TRBJ1-1	TRBD1	CASSVAYRGVNTEAFF	TGTGCCAGCAGCGTAGCTTACAGGGGAGTAAACACTGAAGCTTTCTTT
few	TRBV6-1	TRBJ1-1	-	CASSERFVHEAFF	TGTGCCAGCAGTGAAAGATTTGTCCATGAAGCTTTCTTT
-	TRBV4-3	TRBJ2-7	-	CASSQDPLSREQYF	TGCGCCAGCAGCCAAGACCCCCTCTCGCGGGAGCAGTACTTC
-	TRBV18	TRBJ1-2	TRBD1	CASSPGQYYGYTF	TGTGCCAGCTCACCGGGACAGTACTATGGCTACACCTTC
-	TRBV7-9	TRBJ1-4	-	CASSSRGSRGEKLFF	TGTGCCAGCAGCTCACGCGGGTCAAGGGGTGAAAAACTGTTTTTT
once	TRBV7-2	TRBJ1-6	TRBD1	CASSPGGRSSYNSPLHF	TGTGCCAGCAGCCCAGGGGGGAGAAGCTCCTATAATTCACCCCTCCACTTT
-	TRBV30	TRBJ2-5	TRBD2	CAWTGGRGETQYF	TGTGCCTGGACGGGCGGGAGGGGAGAGACCCAGTACTTC
-	TRBV5-4	TRBJ1-1	-	CASSLDPGADTEAFF	TGTGCCAGCAGCTTGGACCCAGGTGCGGACACTGAAGCTTTCTTT
-	TRBV5-1	TRBJ2-2	TRBD1	CASFTDRPNTGELFF	TGCGCCAGCTTCACGGACAGGCCTAACACCGGGGAGCTGTTTTTT
-	TRBV7-6	TRBJ2-1	-	CASSKPGLLYNEQFF	TGTGCCAGCAGCAAGCCGGGACTGCTATACAATGAGCAGTTCTTC
-	TRBV5-6	TRBJ1-1	TRBD1	CASSWGTGLRYTEAFF	TGTGCCAGCAGCTGGGGGACAGGGTTGAGGTACACTGAAGCTTTCTTT
-	TRBV9	TRBJ2-1	TRBD1	CASSVGWGQRRYNEQFF	TGTGCCAGCAGCGTGGGGTGGGGACAGCGAAGATACAATGAGCAGTTCTTC
-	TRBV15	TRBJ2-7	-	CATSSLGVRDEQYF	TGTGCCACCAGCAGTCTCGGGGTTCGTGACGAGCAGTACTTC
-	TRBV4-3	TRBJ2-7	TRBD1	CASSQDWGDRSISYEQYF	TGCGCCAGCAGCCAAGATTGGGGGGACAGGAGCATCTCCTACGAGCAGTACTTC
-	TRBV7-8	TRBJ1-1	-	CASSLGGRDEAFF	TGTGCCAGCAGCTTAGGGGGGCGGGATGAAGCTTTCTTT
once	TRBV5-1	TRBJ1-1	TRBD1	CASSLTGKRTEAFF	TGCGCCAGCAGTCTGACAGGGAAGCGCACTGAAGCTTTCTTT
-	TRBV10-3	TRBJ2-3	-	CAMGDTGYQTDTQYF	TGTGCCATGGGGGATACAGGGTACCAGACAGATACGCAGTATTTT
-	TRBV7-2	TRBJ1-5	-	CASSFFPVSSDTYQPQHF	TGTGCCAGCAGCTTTTTCCCCGTTAGTAGTGATACGTATCAGCCCCAGCATTTT